Sequencing of this T cell receptor beta chain was carried out in a study of cytomegalovirus exposure and HLA in healthy donors. Notes on this clone: The antigen remains unidentified.

Study results and caveats: Accounts indicate the classifier identified cytomegalovirus status with strong specificity and sensitivity.

This CDR3 has 13 residues. The PCR was carried out with 60 Vbeta primers and 13 Jbeta primers. Produced via immunoSEQ multiplex PCR; TCRdb's table is partial and in-frame only. The sample has about 160,000 clones, 81% seen once. This TCR was recovered from a woman between 50 and 59 years old in good health and CMV-seronegative. V gene TRBV21-1 combines with J gene TRBJ2-3; TRBD2, as called in the table, went unchecked against the DNA. TRBV21-1 is assigned pseudogene status. Sequencing was performed on PBMCs. The chain's CDR3 is CASSNRVRYAQYF. The CDR3 bases are TGTGCCAGCAGCAATCGGGTTAGATACGCGCAGTATTTT.